This passage covers 25 T cell receptor beta chains from one sample sequenced in a study of blood T cell repertoires in COVID-19. Produced via immunoSEQ multiplex PCR; TCRdb's table is partial and in-frame only. The table records a few hundred thousand clones, 70% to 90% of them present only once. The sequenced sample was peripheral blood. The receptors shown here come from a woman in her 70s with COVID-19, enrolled during active disease.

A single count supports this clone. The V call is TRBV18, the J call TRBJ1-2; D is uncertain. Germline V gene sequence: CDR1 KGHSH, CDR2 LQKENI. The CDR3 consists of 15 residues. V was shortened by 0 bases and J by 5 bases, with 13 bases between the two germline ends. CDR3 in amino acids: CASSPPLVGRYGYTF. CDR3 nucleotides: TGTGCCAGCTCACCACCGCTTGTTGGGCGATATGGCTACACCTTC. The whole variable domain, remainder taken from reference TRBV18 and TRBJ1-2, is NAGVMQNPRHLVRRRGQEARLRCSPMKGHSHVYWYRQLPEEGLKFMVYLQKENIIDESGMPKERFSAEFPKEGPSILRIQQVVRGDSAAYFCASSPPLVGRYGYTFGSGTRLTVV.

The CDR3 DNA reads as TGTGCCAGCTCACTAAAGAGTAGCGGGGGAAGCACAGATACGCAGTATTTT. Protein: CASSLKSSGGSTDTQYF. The genes are TRBV18 and TRBJ2-3; 9 bases agree with TRBD2. V trimming: 4 bases; J trimming: 0 bases; junction bases outside the gene matches: 8. Germline V lookup: CDR1 KGHSH, CDR2 LQKENI. This CDR3 has 17 amino acids. Full variable domain (outside the CDR3, taken from reference TRBV18 and TRBJ2-3): NAGVMQNPRHLVRRRGQEARLRCSPMKGHSHVYWYRQLPEEGLKFMVYLQKENIIDESGMPKERFSAEFPKEGPSILRIQQVVRGDSAAYFCASSLKSSGGSTDTQYFGPGTRLTVL.

This clone was recorded only once. V usage is TRBV4-2 and J usage is TRBJ2-7; no clear D gene. Trimming stripped 1 base from V and 2 bases from J, with 3 bases between. Germline V gives CDR1 LGHNA, CDR2 YNFKEQ. The CDR3 covers 12 residues. The CDR3 DNA follows: TGTGCCAGCAGCCAAGGAGCCTACGAGCAGTACTTC. The encoded protein is CASSQGAYEQYF.

The V and J genes are TRBV7-9 and TRBJ2-5; TRBD2 matches at 14 bases. The CDR3 length is 15 residues. V shed 5 bases and J 6 bases; nucleotides not matched to a gene: 5. The germline CDR1 and CDR2 sequences are SEHNR and FQNEAQ (reference sequence). The CDR3 sequence is CASSMTSGGAKTQYF. CDR3 DNA sequence: TGTGCCAGCAGCATGACTAGCGGGGGGGCAAAGACCCAGTACTTC.

For this clone: Other nucleotide sequences in the sample specify the same CDR3. The chain uses TRBV24-1 and TRBJ1-4, with TRBD1 matching 10 bases. Unmatched junction bases numbered 4, after V lost 4 bases and J lost 6 bases. This CDR3 is built from 15 residues. Germline CDR1 and CDR2: KGHDR and SFDVKD. The CDR3 loop is CATSDSGTGDEKLFF. The CDR3, as DNA: TGTGCCACCAGTGACTCCGGGACAGGGGATGAAAAACTGTTTTTT.

The chain recombines TRBV2 with TRBJ2-7, with TRBD2 matching over 7 bases. V lost 7 bases, J lost 2 bases, and 5 bases stayed unmatched. The CDR3 loop spans 13 amino acids. Germline V lookup: CDR1 SNHLY, CDR2 FYNNEI. The chain's CDR3 is CASKAGDTYEQYF. CDR3 coding DNA: TGTGCCAGCAAGGCGGGGGATACCTACGAGCAGTACTTC.

This chain links TRBV6-5 with TRBJ1-6, with unresolved D. Trimming cost V 5 bases and J 7 bases, with 15 bases left between them. The germline CDR1 and CDR2 sequences are MNHEY and SVGAGI. There are 15 residues in the CDR3. The CDR3 nucleotides are TGTGCCAGCAGTCCCCGCGAGGTTGGGAATTCACCCCTCCACTTT. Translation gives CASSPREVGNSPLHF.

The rearrangement uses TRBV7-3 and TRBJ1-3; D unclear. Trimming pared 2 bases from V and 1 base from J, leaving 15 bases between. The CDR3 is made up of 17 amino acids. CDR1 SGHTA and CDR2 FQGTGA come from the germline V gene. CDR3 nucleotide sequence: TGTGCCAGCAGCTTAGGTGGAGGGCCGTGGTCTGGAAACACCATATATTTT. Residues: CASSLGGGPWSGNTIYF.

The chain uses TRBV18 and TRBJ2-3, with TRBD1 matching 7 bases. Trimming took 5 bases from V and 0 from J; bases not matched to a gene: 5. Germline CDR1 and CDR2: KGHSH and LQKENI. The CDR3 length is 15 residues. The CDR3 DNA is TGTGCCAGCTCATGGGGACAGATTAGCACAGATACGCAGTATTTT. It translates to CASSWGQISTDTQYF.

The chain uses TRBV11-3 and TRBJ2-1; 7 nucleotides align to TRBD1. Looked up from germline, CDR1 is SGHNT and CDR2 is YENEEA. The CDR3 length is 13 residues. The V segment lost 3 bases and the J segment 9 bases; nucleotides outside the gene matches: 5. The CDR3 nucleotides are TGTGCCAGCAGCTTTTCACAGGGGACTGAGCAGTTCTTC. It is translated as CASSFSQGTEQFF.

Of note for this clone: One end of the junction is discordant with germline, which a read error may explain. V is TRBV20-1 and J is TRBJ2-3, with D possibly matching TRBD2 (6 bases). Germline V gene lookup returns CDR1 DFQATT and CDR2 SNEGSKA (reference sequence). The CDR3 is 11 amino acids. The chain's CDR3 is CSARGGSGPSF. CDR3 sequence (DNA): TGCAGTGCTAGAGGCGGTAGCGGCCCTTCTTTT.

This rearrangement joins TRBV19 to TRBJ2-7, with TRBD1 identical over 9 bases. The CDR3 runs 13 residues. Germline lookup yields CDR1 LNHDA and CDR2 SQIVND (reference sequence). V shed 8 bases and J 3 bases; nucleotides not matched to a gene: 5. Here the CDR3 reads CASSRTGVYEQYF. CDR3 nucleotide sequence: TGTGCCAGTTCTCGGACAGGGGTCTACGAGCAGTACTTC.

The J gene is TRBJ1-3, the V gene TRBV24-1; D is ambiguous. The CDR3 consists of 16 residues. V was clipped by 1 base and J by 0 bases, with 9 bases between them. Germline V CDR1 and CDR2: KGHDR, SFDVKD. CDR3 sequence reads: CATSDFVRLSGNTIYF. In DNA form, the CDR3 reads TGTGCCACCAGTGATTTCGTCCGACTCTCTGGAAACACCATATATTTT.

The chain employs TRBV6-1 and TRBJ1-5, with D unresolved. Trimming shortened V by 3 bases and J by 7 bases, and 10 bases separated the two germline ends. CDR3 length: 13 amino acids. Germline CDR1 and CDR2: MNHNS and SASEGT. CDR3 sequence (DNA): TGTGCCAGCAGTGAGAACAGTAAGCAGCCCCAGCATTTT. Its protein is CASSENSKQPQHF.

The chain couples TRBV28 to TRBJ2-7; D perhaps matches TRBD1 (6 bases). The CDR3 totals 13 residues. V lost 6 bases and J 1 base, leaving 10 bases between the germline ends. The germline CDR1 and CDR2 sequences are MDHEN and SYDVKM. Written as DNA, the CDR3 is TGTGCCAGCAGCCTAGGGGGTTCCTACGAGCAGTACTTC. Translated, it gives CASSLGGSYEQYF.

This chain uses TRBV18 with TRBJ1-4; the D gene is possibly TRBD1 (6 bases). Trimming pared 3 bases from V and 3 bases from J, leaving 14 bases between. CDR3 length equals 16 residues. CDR1 and CDR2 from the germline V gene are KGHSH and LQKENI. CDR3 DNA: TGTGCCAGCTCACCCATCACAGGGACGGCTAATGAAAAACTGTTTTTT. Translated, it gives CASSPITGTANEKLFF.

DNA of the CDR3: TGTGCCAGCAGCGTAGACAACCTCCCAGGGACCAACGTCCTGACTTTC. It specifies CASSVDNLPGTNVLTF. The V call is TRBV9, the J call TRBJ2-6, with a weak D call TRBD1 (5 bases). The germline V gene has CDR1 SGDLS and CDR2 YYNGEE. The V and J ends lost 0 bases and 8 bases respectively, with 15 bases between them. This CDR3 has 16 amino acids.

The chain employs TRBV2 and TRBJ1-2; tentative D call: TRBD1 (6 bases). This CDR3 has 14 residues. CDR1 SNHLY and CDR2 FYNNEI come from the germline V gene. Between the trimmed V and J ends, which lost 5 bases and 6 bases, there was a span of 16 bases. CDR3 amino acids: CASSKGSQGHGYTF. CDR3 nucleotide sequence: TGTGCCAGCAGTAAAGGGTCGCAGGGGCATGGCTACACCTTC.

This clone was recorded only once. The V gene is TRBV18, the J gene TRBJ1-2, with D hard to call. CDR1 is KGHSH and CDR2 is LQKENI in the germline V gene. V was pared by 2 bases and J by 0 bases, with 10 bases between. The CDR3 loop spans 15 amino acids. CDR3 residues: CASSPAEGTNYGYTF. CDR3 bases: TGTGCCAGCTCACCAGCGGAGGGAACTAACTATGGCTACACCTTC.

The rearrangement links TRBV5-1 to TRBJ2-3; 12 positions agree with TRBD2. V was pared by 0 bases and J by 4 bases, with 6 bases of the junction left unmatched. The CDR3 has 17 amino acids. Germline CDR1 is SGHRS and CDR2 is YFSETQ. For the CDR3, the DNA is TGCGCCAGCAGCTTGGTGGCTAGCGGGGGGGCGGCAGATACGCAGTATTTT. Protein product: CASSLVASGGAADTQYF.

This chain links TRBV19 with TRBJ1-2; 7 bases map to TRBD1. The CDR3 loop spans 14 amino acids. Per the germline V gene, CDR1 is LNHDA and CDR2 is SQIVND (reference sequence). After removal of 5 bases from V and 4 bases from J, the junction contained 7 bases not matched to a gene. The CDR3 DNA is TGTGCCAGTAGTGAACAGGGGAATCTCTATGGCTACACCTTC. Amino acids: CASSEQGNLYGYTF.

The rearrangement uses TRBV27 and TRBJ1-2; TRBD1 might be the D (6 bases). This CDR3 has 14 amino acids. Germline assignment: CDR1 MNHEY and CDR2 SMNVEV (reference sequence). The V gene lost 7 bases and the J gene lost 8 bases, with 20 bases spanning the gap. This CDR3 reads CASTLRGGLGGYTF. Here the CDR3 DNA reads TGTGCCAGCACCTTAAGGGGGGGGTTAGGCGGCTACACCTTC.

V and J are TRBV4-3 and TRBJ2-1, with 7 bases aligning to TRBD2. The CDR3 is made up of 16 amino acids. Per the germline V gene, CDR1 is LGHNA and CDR2 is YSLEER. The trim removed 1 base at V and 9 bases at J, leaving 12 bases unmatched. As DNA, the CDR3 is TGCGCCAGCAGCCAAGTGGGAGGGCGGGGGTTGAGTGAGCAGTTCTTC. Translated, it gives CASSQVGGRGLSEQFF.

This chain connects TRBV7-2 to TRBJ1-2; tentatively, D is TRBD1 (6 bases). CDR3 size: 16 residues. V lost 0 bases, J lost 7 bases, and 18 bases lay in between. Germline V gives CDR1 SGHTA, CDR2 FQGNSA. In nucleotides, the CDR3 is TGTGCCAGCAGCTTAGCCAGCGGGGGCGCGAGGGGTGGCTACACCTTC. Amino acids: CASSLASGGARGGYTF.

At least ten counts were recorded for this clone. The J gene is TRBJ2-5, the V gene TRBV7-3; no reliable D call. This CDR3 has 13 amino acids. Germline lookup yields CDR1 SGHTA and CDR2 FQGTGA. V gave up 2 bases and J gave up 1 base, with 5 bases separating them. The CDR3: CASSLGLQETQYF. The CDR3 DNA follows: TGTGCCAGCAGCTTAGGCCTCCAAGAGACCCAGTACTTC. The whole variable domain, remainder taken from reference TRBV7-3 and TRBJ2-5, is GAGVSQTPSNKVTEKGKYVELRCDPISGHTALYWYRQSLGQGPEFLIYFQGTGAADDSGLPNDRFFAVRPEGSVSTLKIQRTERGDSAVYLCASSLGLQETQYFGPGTRLLVL.